The clone carrying this T cell receptor beta chain was detected many times. The antigen remains undetermined. This entry belongs to a study of Graves' ophthalmopathy and Graves' hyperthyroidism. For the study at large: Peripheral blood was gathered at the point of initial diagnosis, before any treatment started. General study results and limits: With just under 71% sensitivity and approximately 72% specificity, the model predicted ophthalmopathy progression.

V lost 3 bases and J 0 bases, leaving 12 bases between the germline ends. Germline values: CDR1 DFQATT, CDR2 SNEGSKA (reference sequence). CDR3 length: 14 residues. Investigators amplified TCR beta CDR3 regions from RNA transcripts. HTBI primers were used in a first-round RT-PCR, which preceded a second-round multiplex PCR. MiXCR was run by TCRdb on the multiplex PCR reads, yielding one entry per CDR3 protein. The sample has under 350,000 distinct CDR3 sequences; around a sixth are singletons. This receptor was taken from an adult man with Graves' ophthalmopathy. The J gene is TRBJ2-7, the V gene TRBV20-1; no clear D gene. Sequenced input: peripheral blood. CDR3 loop: CSASVVGPSYEQYF. The CDR3 DNA reads as TGCAGTGCTAGTGTCGTCGGGCCCTCCTACGAGCAGTACTTC.